The rows below give T cell receptor beta chains drawn from one sample of a study of blood T cell repertoires in COVID-19. Sequencing was performed with immunoSEQ multiplex PCR; in TCRdb, only in-frame clones are kept and a portion is missing. The sample consists of around 52,000 clones, approximately 82% of them appearing once. The sequencing input was peripheral blood. The receptors originated from a woman older than 75 with acute or convalescent COVID-19. Both conserved end residues are part of each CDR3. Fields, in order: J gene, D gene, V gene, clone size, CDR3 DNA, CDR3 protein. A D gene is named only where the DNA matches it firmly. A row's size may be missing; if present it is once, few, many or a size class.

TRBJ1-1 TRBD1 TRBV2 NA TGTGCCAGCAAACTGACAGGGGGAACTGAAGCTTTCTTT CASKLTGGTEAFF
TRBJ1-6 NA TRBV19 NA TGTGCCAGTAGTGCGGGATTTAGCTCCTATAATTCACCCCTCCACTTT CASSAGFSSYNSPLHF
TRBJ2-1 TRBD1 TRBV4-2 NA TGTGCCAGCAGCCAAGATTTACGGGACAGGGTCAATGAGCAGTTCTTC CASSQDLRDRVNEQFF
TRBJ1-6 NA TRBV2 NA TGTGCCAGCAGTGGGCCCAGTTCACCCCTCCACTTT CASSGPSSPLHF
TRBJ2-7 TRBD2 TRBV5-4 NA TGTGCCAGCAGCGAGAGGACTAGCGGGAGCTACGAGCAGTACTTC CASSERTSGSYEQYF
TRBJ2-7 TRBD1 TRBV12-3/TRBV12-4 NA TGTGCCAGCAGGCTCAGGGGGTCTGAGCAGTACTTC CASRLRGSEQYF
TRBJ1-4 NA TRBV15 NA TGTGCCACCAGCAGAGATGAACACCAGATTGAAAAACTGTTTTTT CATSRDEHQIEKLFF
TRBJ2-5 TRBD1 TRBV5-1 NA TGCGCCAGCAGCACCGGACAGGTACAGGGGACCCAGTACTTC CASSTGQVQGTQYF
TRBJ1-1 TRBD1 TRBV4-1 once TGCGCCAGCAGCCAAGGGACAGGGGCCAACACTGAAGCTTTCTTT CASSQGTGANTEAFF
TRBJ2-7 TRBD2 TRBV18 NA TGTGCCAGCTCACCCAGGGTAGCGGGGGGCTCGGACGGGCAGTACTTC CASSPRVAGGSDGQYF
TRBJ2-7 NA TRBV6-7 few TGTGCCAGCAGTTACGTAAGCGAATCCTACGAGCAGTACTTC CASSYVSESYEQYF
TRBJ2-7 TRBD1 TRBV25-1 NA TGTGCCAGCAGCCCGTTTAACAGGGGGACCTACGAGCAGTACTTC CASSPFNRGTYEQYF
TRBJ2-2 NA TRBV12-3/TRBV12-4 once TGTGCCAGCAGGGGGACAAAGGGCGGGGAGCTGTTTTTT CASRGTKGGELFF
TRBJ1-2 TRBD1 TRBV2 NA TGTGCCAGCAGAGCTACAGGGGGCCCAACCTATGGCTACACCTTC CASRATGGPTYGYTF
TRBJ1-2 NA TRBV27 NA TGTGCCACCCTGGGACTTCCTTCAACCTACACCTTC CATLGLPSTYTF
TRBJ2-1 TRBD2 TRBV19 NA TGTGCCAGTACCGGGACTAGCGGGAGGGGCGAGCAGTTCTTC CASTGTSGRGEQFF
TRBJ1-4 NA TRBV5-1 few TGCGCCAGCAAAGGGTGGGCAGGGGACCTATCGTCGCCCGAAAAACTGTTTTTT CASKGWAGDLSSPEKLFF
TRBJ2-3 TRBD2 TRBV2 NA TGTGCCAGCAGGGGACTAGCGGGGCAAGATACGCAGTATTTT CASRGLAGQDTQYF
TRBJ2-2 NA TRBV2 NA TGTGCCAGCAGTGGACAGCATAACACCGGGGAGCTGTTTTTT CASSGQHNTGELFF
TRBJ1-2 TRBD1 TRBV5-1 NA TGCGCCAGCAGCCCATGGGACAGGGGCTATGGCTACACCTTC CASSPWDRGYGYTF
TRBJ2-5 TRBD2 TRBV28 NA TGTGCCAGCAGTCCCATGAGCGGGGGGGCCGAGACCCAGTACTTC CASSPMSGGAETQYF
TRBJ2-2 NA TRBV5-8 NA TGTGCCAGCAGCCCGGCAGGAAGGGGCGGGGAGCTGTTTTTT CASSPAGRGGELFF
TRBJ2-1 NA TRBV28 NA TGTGCCAGCAGTTTAGGGGGCTATGAGCAGTTCTTC CASSLGGYEQFF
TRBJ1-2 NA TRBV6-6 once TGTGCCGGAAGGGACTATTCTGGCTACACCTTC CAGRDYSGYTF
TRBJ2-3 TRBD2 TRBV6-6 NA TGTGCCAGCAGTTACCCCAGCGGGAGAAGAGCAGATACGCAGTATTTT CASSYPSGRRADTQYF
TRBJ1-5 NA TRBV5-5 NA TGTGCCAGCAGCTTGTTAGGAGGGGACAGCAATCAGCCCCAGCATTTT CASSLLGGDSNQPQHF
TRBJ2-7 NA TRBV15 NA TGTGCCACCAGCAGAGATCAAAGCTTCTACGAGCAGTACTTC CATSRDQSFYEQYF
TRBJ1-4 NA TRBV30 NA TGTGCCTGGAGCCTTGGACTCCCGGTACGGGAAAAACTGTTTTTT CAWSLGLPVREKLFF
TRBJ1-1 TRBD1 TRBV5-1 NA TGCGCCAGCAGCTTGCCGACAGGGGGCAATACTGAAGCTTTCTTT CASSLPTGGNTEAFF
TRBJ1-4 NA TRBV18 NA TGTGCCAGCTCACCACGTAAGGGGGCAACTAATGAAAAACTGTTTTTT CASSPRKGATNEKLFF
TRBJ1-5 TRBD1 TRBV2 NA TGTGCCAGCAATCAGGGGGAGAGGAATCAGCCCCAGCATTTT CASNQGERNQPQHF
TRBJ1-2 TRBD1 TRBV2 NA TGTGCCAGCAGTCTAAAGACAGGGGGGACCTATGGCTACACCTTC CASSLKTGGTYGYTF
TRBJ2-1 TRBD2 TRBV7-2 NA TGTGCCAGCAGCTCCCAGTGGACTAGCGGCTACAATGAGCAGTTCTTC CASSSQWTSGYNEQFF
TRBJ2-7 NA TRBV6-1 once TGTGCCAGCAGTGAGACTAGGAGGACCTACGAGCAGTACTTC CASSETRRTYEQYF
TRBJ2-3 NA TRBV2 once TGTGCCAGCAGCCGGACAACTAGCACAGATACGCAGTATTTT CASSRTTSTDTQYF
TRBJ1-2 NA TRBV28 NA TGTGCCAGCAGTCGACAGTCTAACTATGGCTACACCTTC CASSRQSNYGYTF
TRBJ2-2 NA TRBV29-1 few TGCAGCGTTGGTAGAGATTCTGTCTCCGGGGAGCTGTTTTTT CSVGRDSVSGELFF
TRBJ1-2 NA TRBV6-5 once TGTGCCAGCAGCCTACCCGGGGGGTATGGCTACACCTTC CASSLPGGYGYTF
TRBJ2-5 NA TRBV7-3 NA TGTGCCAGCAGCTTAAGCGCTAGCGCCCAAGAGACCCAGTACTTC CASSLSASAQETQYF
TRBJ2-1 TRBD2 TRBV11-3 NA TGTGCCAGCAGCTCCGGGACTAGCGGGACCATCAATGAGCAGTTCTTC CASSSGTSGTINEQFF